This T cell receptor beta chain was observed in a study of beta chain features in type 1 diabetes (dated by TCRdb to the late 2010s). For the wider study: No differences in mean age, gender distribution, total cell number or subset yield were found between patients and healthy donors. A total of some 110 million sorted cells were examined across all samples, and a strong correlation was observed between cell number per subset and RNA yield. In the study, TCRB repertoires of sorted circulating CD4+ T cell subsets from recently diagnosed type 1 diabetes patients were compared with those of matched healthy donors. Naive and central memory subsets were obtained from all 30 or so donors, but regulatory and stem cell-like memory subsets were isolated from only 8 patients and about 8 healthy donors. Summary of the overall study and its limitations: PCR might favor shorter templates, but patient and control samples were amplified and corrected together, so any skew would affect both groups equally. A moderate but significant shortening of TCRB CDR3 length was observed in type 1 diabetes patients in all four CD4+ subsets. At VDJ recombination sites, type 1 diabetes patients had fewer insertions and more deleted nucleotides, which implies abnormalities in thymic rearrangement. The naive, central memory and regulatory TCRB repertoires appeared to resemble one another more closely among patients than among healthy donors. Only small numbers of individuals were included in the HLA sub-analyses, which left unresolved whether HLA type had any influence on TCRB rearrangement. Because cDNA rather than genomic DNA was sequenced, highly expressing activated cells could have been over-represented, although no difference in activation and CD3 levels was found between groups.

Comments on this clone: This receptor's antigen is unknown. No much larger clone is present one base from it, and per-base qualities are unavailable.

The CDR3 measures 14 amino acids from cysteine to phenylalanine. Just CDR3 DNA is preserved here, 42 bases in frame from base 1. Based on the germline V gene, the CDR1 and CDR2 sequences are MGHRA and YSYEKL. For this chain, trimming is 1 base at the V end and 6 bases at the J end, and the number of junction bases without a gene match is 3. Each donor gave one peripheral blood draw, averaging about 120 mL, which was collected into heparinised tubes. A BD FACSAria II and a panel including CD45RO, CCR7, CD25, CD127, CD95 and CD27 were used to sort naive, central memory, regulatory and stem cell-like memory CD4+ T cells. All sorted populations exceeded 95% purity. Right away, PBMCs were isolated by Lymphoprep density gradient centrifugation and were stained directly, with no culture step. Samples were stained and sorted in pairs, with one healthy donor and one patient per experiment, so that batch effects were minimized.

The High Capacity cDNA Reverse Transcription Kit was used to reverse transcribe all of the isolated RNA, meaning that expressed TCRB transcripts were what got sequenced. Deep immunoSEQ sequencing was applied to naive, central memory and regulatory T cell samples, giving an average of roughly 3.3 million total reads per sample. Sorted cells were lysed in RLT buffer and RNA was extracted with DNase-treated RNeasy Micro or Mini kits, depending on cell number. Each cell subset was processed separately to prevent cross-contamination, with patient and healthy donor samples processed together. The immunoSEQ multiplex PCR was used to amplify TCRB sequences from cDNA, yielding 87-bp fragments that span the CDR3 region. Amplicons were sequenced on the Illumina HiSeq platform. In the source study's methods: Synthetic template baselines were used to correct PCR bias computationally, reads within Hamming distance 2 were collapsed together, and singletons that could not be merged were discarded. Reads were aligned to IMGT to assign V, D and J genes, CDR3 length, and insertions or deletions at six rearrangement sites. Clonotype counts were normalized to sorted cell number within each subset before computing true diversity and Gini coefficients with the tcR R package. The overlap coefficient, calculated on TCRB nucleotide sequences, was used to measure repertoire sharing. As a proxy for the pre-selection repertoire, out-of-frame TCRB sequences from naive cells were analyzed. TCRdb re-hosts the immuneACCESS table, in-frame sequences only. Its copies lack some clones; in the studies checked, an unresolved V gene accounts for under half of them, and the cause for the rest is not known. Clonal size and the V and J genes are those of that table, whereas D and trimming came from the DNA. The sample table shows approximately 470,000 clones, and around 30% are seen once. Almost 0.065% of the sample is in the top ten clones.

The sequenced sample consisted of naive CD4+ T cells from blood. In the paper's terms, the cell subset or site label means: true naive CD4+ T cells. The clonotype comes from a man between 18 and 29 years old in good health. Recombination linked TRBV4-1 to TRBJ1-5, with 7 central nucleotides matching TRBD1. The CDR3 corresponds to CASSQVQGSQPQHF. The DNA is TGCGCCAGCAGCCAAGTACAGGGGAGTCAGCCCCAGCATTTT.